This TCR beta chain was sequenced in a study of cytomegalovirus exposure and HLA in healthy donors. Turning to the study itself: The Caucasian-associated ancestry cluster held roughly 81% of over 350 genotyped donors. The study, taken as a whole, reports: Most TCR sequences proved rare, with some public TCRs found in many donors. Clonal expansion was found to be greater in HLA-associated TCR beta chains than in equally common others in a later analysis. In an earlier analysis, most TCR beta V segments were productive about 87% or about 30% of the time.

The PCR used 60 Vbeta and 13 Jbeta primers. Produced via immunoSEQ multiplex PCR; TCRdb's table is partial and in-frame only. The sample holds over 130,000 clones; 82% are singletons and the top ten take approximately 1.5%. CDR1 LNHDA and CDR2 SQIVND come from the germline V gene (reference sequence). This CDR3 has 13 amino acids. V was clipped by 7 bases and J by 6 bases, with 15 bases between them. A word on this clone: Its antigen is still unknown.

This TCR came from a young man in good health and CMV-seropositive. The V gene is TRBV19, the J gene TRBJ1-1; a weak D match, TRBD1 (6 bases). Sequencing was done on a sample of PBMCs. CDR3 residues: CASTPTGTPEAFF. The CDR3 bases are TGTGCCAGTACCCCCACGGGGACACCTGAAGCTTTCTTT.